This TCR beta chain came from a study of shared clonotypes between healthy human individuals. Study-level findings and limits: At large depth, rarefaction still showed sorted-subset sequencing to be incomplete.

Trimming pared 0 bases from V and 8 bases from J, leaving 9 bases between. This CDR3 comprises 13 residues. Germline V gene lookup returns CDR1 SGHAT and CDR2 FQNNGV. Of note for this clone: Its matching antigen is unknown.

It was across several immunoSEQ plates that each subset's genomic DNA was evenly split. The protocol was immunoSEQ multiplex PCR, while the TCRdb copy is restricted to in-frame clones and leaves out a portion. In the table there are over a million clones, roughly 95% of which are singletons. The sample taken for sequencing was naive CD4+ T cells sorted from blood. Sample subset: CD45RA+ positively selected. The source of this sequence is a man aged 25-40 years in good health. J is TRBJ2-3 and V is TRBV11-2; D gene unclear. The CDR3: CASSLEPPGTQYF. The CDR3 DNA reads TGTGCCAGCAGCTTAGAACCGCCAGGTACGCAGTATTTT.